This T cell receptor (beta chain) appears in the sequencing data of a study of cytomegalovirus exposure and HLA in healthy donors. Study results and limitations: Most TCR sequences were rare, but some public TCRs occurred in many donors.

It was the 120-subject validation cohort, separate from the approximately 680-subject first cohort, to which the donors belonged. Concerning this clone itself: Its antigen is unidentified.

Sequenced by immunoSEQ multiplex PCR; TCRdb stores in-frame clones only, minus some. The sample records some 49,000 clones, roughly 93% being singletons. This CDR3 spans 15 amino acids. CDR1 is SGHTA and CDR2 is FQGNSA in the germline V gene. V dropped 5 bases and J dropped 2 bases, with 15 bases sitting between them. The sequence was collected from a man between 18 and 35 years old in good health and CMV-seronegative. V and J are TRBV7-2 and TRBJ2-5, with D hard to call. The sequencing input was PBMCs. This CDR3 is CASSRGSSLQETQYF. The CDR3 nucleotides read TGTGCCAGCAGCCGAGGCAGCTCCCTGCAAGAGACCCAGTACTTC.